Sequencing of this T cell receptor (beta chain) was carried out in a study of CD8+CD57+ T cells in acquired aplastic anemia. Study-level information: In CD4+ cells, healthy donors produced an average of around 10 million reads.

CDR1 and CDR2 from the germline V gene are LNHNV and YYDKDF (reference sequence). The CDR3 totals 15 residues. In the case of this clonotype: Mismatch with germline at one junction end may stem from a read error.

Profiling of TCR beta VDJ combinations and CDR3 sequences used genomic DNA as template. TCRdb re-derived calls from the reads in MiXCR, one entry per CDR3 protein. Among 90,000 to 130,000 distinct CDR3 sequences listed, around 53% were seen once. The chain links TRBV15 to TRBJ2-7; D may correspond to TRBD1 or TRBD2 (5 bases each). Sequencing was done on a sample of sorted CD4+, CD8+, or CD8+CD57+ T cells (not recorded which) from PBMCs. This receptor was identified in a human donor in good health, serving as a control. In nucleotides, the CDR3 is TGTGCCACCAGCAGCGGCCGGGACGGCAACTACGAGCGGTACTTC. Protein sequence: CATSSGRDGNYERYF.